The entry below gives a single T cell receptor beta chain sequence along with its context. The treatment denotes: randomized to nivolumab then ipilimumab (arm A) or the reverse (arm B). DNA-damaging chemotherapy had not been given to any patient beforehand. PBMC sorting kept live CD3+CD8+ cells without CD19 or CD56. This record belongs to a study of sequential checkpoint blockade in melanoma. Study background: Patients were randomized 1:1 to nivolumab-then-ipilimumab or ipilimumab-then-nivolumab first-line. Both treatment sequences were followed by maintenance nivolumab.

TCRdb's copy holds only in-frame clones and misses some; the assay was immunoSEQ multiplex PCR. The table lists about 40,000 clones, 75% to 90% of them singletons, with 12% in the top ten. This TCR came from a human donor with melanoma. The sample here was CD8+ T cells sorted from blood (inferred from file names), taken from a patient given nivolumab and ipilimumab in sequence.

The CDR3 reads CASSASGAYEQYF. The CDR3, as DNA: TGCGCCAGCAGTGCTAGCGGGGCCTACGAGCAGTACTTC. The V and J genes are TRBV10-2 and TRBJ2-7; 9 nucleotides line up with TRBD2. Per germline, CDR1 WSHSY and CDR2 SAAADI. The CDR3 loop spans 13 amino acids. With V trimmed by 4 bases and J by 2 bases, 0 bases remained unmatched.